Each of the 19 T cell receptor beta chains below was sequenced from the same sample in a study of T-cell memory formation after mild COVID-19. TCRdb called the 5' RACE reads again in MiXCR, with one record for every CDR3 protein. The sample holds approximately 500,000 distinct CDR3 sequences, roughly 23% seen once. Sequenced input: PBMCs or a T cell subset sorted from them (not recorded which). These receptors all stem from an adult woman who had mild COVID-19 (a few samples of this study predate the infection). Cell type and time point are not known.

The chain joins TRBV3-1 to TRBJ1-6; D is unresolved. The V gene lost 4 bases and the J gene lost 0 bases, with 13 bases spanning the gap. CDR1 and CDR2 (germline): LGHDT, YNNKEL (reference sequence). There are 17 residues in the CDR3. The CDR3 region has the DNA TGTGCCAGCAGCCTCTTACACGAGAGCTCCTATAATTCACCCCTCCACTTT. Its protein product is CASSLLHESSYNSPLHF.

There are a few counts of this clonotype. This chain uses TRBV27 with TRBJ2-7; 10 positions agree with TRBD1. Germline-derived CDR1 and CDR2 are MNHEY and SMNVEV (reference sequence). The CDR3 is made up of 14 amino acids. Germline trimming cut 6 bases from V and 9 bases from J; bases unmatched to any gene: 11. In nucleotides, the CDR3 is TGTGCCAGCAGGGGACAGGGGACGCGTTCCGCGCAGTACTTC. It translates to CASRGQGTRSAQYF.

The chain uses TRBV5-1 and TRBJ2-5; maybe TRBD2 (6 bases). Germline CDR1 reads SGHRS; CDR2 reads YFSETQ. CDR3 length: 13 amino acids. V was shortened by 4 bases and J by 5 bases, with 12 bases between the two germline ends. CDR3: CASSAGIGETQYF. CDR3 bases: TGCGCCAGCAGCGCGGGGATAGGGGAGACCCAGTACTTC.

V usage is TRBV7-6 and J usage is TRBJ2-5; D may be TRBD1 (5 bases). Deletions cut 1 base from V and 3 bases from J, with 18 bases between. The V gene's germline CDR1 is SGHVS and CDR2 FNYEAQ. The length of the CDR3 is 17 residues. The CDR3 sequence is CASSLVQVGSTKETQYF. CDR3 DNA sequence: TGTGCCAGCAGCTTAGTACAGGTCGGTTCGACAAAAGAGACCCAGTACTTC.

CDR3 coding DNA: TGTGCCAGCAGCGTGTGGGACAGGGTTAAGTTCTATGAGCAGTTCTTC. It encodes CASSVWDRVKFYEQFF. The J gene is TRBJ2-1, the V gene TRBV7-9; 9 nucleotides line up with TRBD1. Germline CDR1 reads SEHNR; CDR2 reads FQNEAQ (reference sequence). With V trimmed by 5 bases and J by 8 bases, 13 bases remained unmatched. This CDR3 has 16 amino acids.

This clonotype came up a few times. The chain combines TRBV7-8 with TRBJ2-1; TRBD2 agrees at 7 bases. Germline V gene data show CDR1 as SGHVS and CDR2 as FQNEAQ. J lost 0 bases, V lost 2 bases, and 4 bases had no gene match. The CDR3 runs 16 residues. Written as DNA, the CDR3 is TGTGCCAGCAGCTTACCCGGGGGGAGCTCCTACAATGAGCAGTTCTTC. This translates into CASSLPGGSSYNEQFF.

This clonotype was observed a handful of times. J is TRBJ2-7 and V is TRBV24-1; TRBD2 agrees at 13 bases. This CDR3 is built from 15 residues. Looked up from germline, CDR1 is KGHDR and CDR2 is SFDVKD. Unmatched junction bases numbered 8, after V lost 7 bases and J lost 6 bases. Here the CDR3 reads CATSATSGGDREQYF. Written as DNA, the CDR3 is TGTGCCACCAGCGCTACTAGCGGGGGGGACCGCGAGCAGTACTTC.

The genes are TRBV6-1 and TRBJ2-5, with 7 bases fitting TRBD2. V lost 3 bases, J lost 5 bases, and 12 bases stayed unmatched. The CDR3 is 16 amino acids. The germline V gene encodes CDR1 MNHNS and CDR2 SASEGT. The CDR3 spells CASSEKAGAGSETQYF. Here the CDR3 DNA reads TGTGCCAGCAGTGAGAAGGCGGGAGCGGGAAGCGAGACCCAGTACTTC.

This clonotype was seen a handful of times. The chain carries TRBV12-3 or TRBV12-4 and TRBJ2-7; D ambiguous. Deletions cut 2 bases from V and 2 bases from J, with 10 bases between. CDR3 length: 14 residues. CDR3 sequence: CASSLTSSPYEQYF. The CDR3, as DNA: TGTGCCAGCAGTTTAACAAGCAGCCCCTACGAGCAGTACTTC.

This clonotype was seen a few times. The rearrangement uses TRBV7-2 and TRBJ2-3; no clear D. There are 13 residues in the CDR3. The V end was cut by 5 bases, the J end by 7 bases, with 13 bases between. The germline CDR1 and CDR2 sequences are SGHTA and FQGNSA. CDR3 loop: CASSHPASNTQYF. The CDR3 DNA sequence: TGTGCCAGCAGCCACCCAGCGTCGAATACGCAGTATTTT. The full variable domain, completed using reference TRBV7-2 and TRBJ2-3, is GAGVSQSPSNKVTEKGKDVELRCDPISGHTALYWYRQSLGQGLEFLIYFQGNSAPDKSGLPSDRFSAERTGGSVSTLTIQRTQQEDSAVYLCASSHPASNTQYFGPGTRLTVL.

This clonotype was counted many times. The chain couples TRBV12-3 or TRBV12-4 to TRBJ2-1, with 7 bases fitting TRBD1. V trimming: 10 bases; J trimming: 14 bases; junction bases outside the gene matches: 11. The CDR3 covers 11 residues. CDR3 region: CATYRGDREFF. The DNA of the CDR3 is TGTGCCACCTATAGAGGAGACAGGGAGTTCTTC.

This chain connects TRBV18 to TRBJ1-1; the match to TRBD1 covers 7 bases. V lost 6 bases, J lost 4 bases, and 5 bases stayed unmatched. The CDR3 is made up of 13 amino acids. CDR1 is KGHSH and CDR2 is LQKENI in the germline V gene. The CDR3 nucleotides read TGTGCCAGCTCTGAAGGGGGCGTCACTGAAGCTTTCTTT. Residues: CASSEGGVTEAFF.

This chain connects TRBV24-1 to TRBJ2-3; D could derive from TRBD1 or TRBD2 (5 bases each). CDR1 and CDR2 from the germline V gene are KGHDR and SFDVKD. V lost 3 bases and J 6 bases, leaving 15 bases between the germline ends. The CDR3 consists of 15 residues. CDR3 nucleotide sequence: TGTGCCACCAGTGATCCGGGACGGGCTGACGATACGCAGTATTTT. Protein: CATSDPGRADDTQYF.

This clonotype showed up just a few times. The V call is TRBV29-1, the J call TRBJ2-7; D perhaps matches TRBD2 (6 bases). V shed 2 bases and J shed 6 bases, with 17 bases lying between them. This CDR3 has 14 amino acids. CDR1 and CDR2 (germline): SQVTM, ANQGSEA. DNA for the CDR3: TGCAGCGTTGAAACGGGGGAAAGAAGTGGCGAGCAGTACTTC. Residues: CSVETGERSGEQYF.

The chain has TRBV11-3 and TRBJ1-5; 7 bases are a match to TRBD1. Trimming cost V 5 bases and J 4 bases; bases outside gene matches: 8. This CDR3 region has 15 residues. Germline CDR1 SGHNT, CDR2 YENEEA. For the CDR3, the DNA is TGTGCCAGCAGCCGGGGGACAGCCGAGAATCAGCCCCAGCATTTT. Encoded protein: CASSRGTAENQPQHF.

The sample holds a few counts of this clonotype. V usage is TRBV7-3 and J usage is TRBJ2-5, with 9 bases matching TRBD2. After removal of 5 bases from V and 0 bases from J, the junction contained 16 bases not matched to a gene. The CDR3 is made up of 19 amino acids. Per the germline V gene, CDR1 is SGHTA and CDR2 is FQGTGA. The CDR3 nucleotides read TGTGCCAGCAGCCCAGGAGTGGCGGGGGGGCCCGCGTACCAAGAGACCCAGTACTTC. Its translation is CASSPGVAGGPAYQETQYF.

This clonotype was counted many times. CDR3 DNA sequence: TGTGCCAGCAGCTTAGGAGTCACTGAAGCTTTCTTT. Translating it yields CASSLGVTEAFF. The chain combines TRBV7-9 with TRBJ1-1; the D is unclear. V lost 1 base to trimming and J lost 4 bases, with 4 bases between them. This CDR3 region has 12 residues. The V gene's germline CDR1 is SEHNR and CDR2 FQNEAQ (reference sequence).

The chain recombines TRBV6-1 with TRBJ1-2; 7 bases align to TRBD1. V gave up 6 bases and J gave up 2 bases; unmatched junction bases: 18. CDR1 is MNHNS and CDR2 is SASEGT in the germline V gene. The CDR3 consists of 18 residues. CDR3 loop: CASSSPNLYRGENYGYTF. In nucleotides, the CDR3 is TGTGCCAGCAGCTCCCCTAATTTATACAGGGGAGAAAACTATGGCTACACCTTC.

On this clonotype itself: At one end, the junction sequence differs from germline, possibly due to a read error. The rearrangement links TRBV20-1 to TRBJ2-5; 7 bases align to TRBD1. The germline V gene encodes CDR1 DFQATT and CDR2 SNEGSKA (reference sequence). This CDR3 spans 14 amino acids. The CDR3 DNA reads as TGCAGTGCTGGAGACAGGGCAAAGAAAGAGACCCAGTACTTC. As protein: CSAGDRAKKETQYF.